This paragraph reports one T cell receptor (beta chain). The CDR3 spans 15 residues. V was clipped by 5 bases and J by 4 bases; unmatched bases: 10. Germline-derived CDR1 and CDR2 are LNHDA and SQIVND (reference sequence). This entry comes from a study of blood T cell repertoires in COVID-19. Whole-study context: The United States, Italy and Spain supplied acute and convalescent COVID-19 samples.

In the study's own analysis: Estimates of nucleated cell counts were drawn from the amplification of reference gene primers. The table came from immunoSEQ multiplex PCR; TCRdb's copy has only in-frame clones and leaves some out. D and trimming were read from the DNA, whereas the V and J calls and clone size are those reported in that table. The sample consists of 350,000 to 550,000 clones, 75% to 90% of them appearing once. The sequence was obtained from a young man who had recovered from COVID-19. The chain joins TRBV19 to TRBJ1-2; TRBD1 matches 7 bases. Sequenced: PBMCs or T cells enriched from blood (not recorded which). The CDR3 loop reads CASSPGIQGTYGYTF. The CDR3 coding sequence is TGTGCCAGTAGTCCCGGAATACAGGGGACCTATGGCTACACCTTC.